This TCR beta chain stems from a study of patients and donors after allogeneic stem cell transplantation. The table lists this clonotype with a few counts. This CDR3 region has 17 residues. The trim removed 0 bases at V and 3 bases at J, leaving 4 bases unmatched. TCRdb redid the calling of the RT-PCR reads with MiXCR, one entry per CDR3 protein. The sample consists of some 880,000 distinct CDR3 sequences, roughly 18% of them appearing once. The sequence came from a human donor who was either an allogeneic HSCT recipient or a stem cell or donor lymphocyte infusion donor (not recorded which). It is not recorded whose cells these are; they may come from a transplant donor. The V call is TRBV12-3 or TRBV12-4, the J call TRBJ1-5; TRBD1 matches at 11 bases. Material for sequencing was blood, either unsorted or a sorted T cell fraction (not recorded which). CDR3 in amino acids: CASSLAGTGGNNQPQHF. For the CDR3, the DNA is TGTGCCAGCAGTTTAGCGGGGACAGGGGGTAACAATCAGCCCCAGCATTTT.